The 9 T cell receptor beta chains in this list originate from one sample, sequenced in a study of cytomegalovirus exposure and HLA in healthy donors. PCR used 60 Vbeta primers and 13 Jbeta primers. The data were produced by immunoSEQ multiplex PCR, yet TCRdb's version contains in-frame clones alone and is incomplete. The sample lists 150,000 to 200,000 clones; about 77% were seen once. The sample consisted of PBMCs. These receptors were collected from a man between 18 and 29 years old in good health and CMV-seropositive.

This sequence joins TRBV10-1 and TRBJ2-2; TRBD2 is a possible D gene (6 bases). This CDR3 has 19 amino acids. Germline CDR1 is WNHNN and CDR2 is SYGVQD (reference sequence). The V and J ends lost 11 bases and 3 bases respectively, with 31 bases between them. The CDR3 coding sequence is TGCGCCTGGGTGGGGTGGGGGGACCCCACACAGAATTACACCGGGGAGCTGTTTTTT. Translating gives CAWVGWGDPTQNYTGELFF.

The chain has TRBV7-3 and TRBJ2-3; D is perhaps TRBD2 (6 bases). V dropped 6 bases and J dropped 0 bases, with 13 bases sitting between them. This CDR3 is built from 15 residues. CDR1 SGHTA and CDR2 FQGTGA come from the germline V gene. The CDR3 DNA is TGTGCCAGCAGACCAGTGGGGGGAAGCACAGATACGCAGTATTTT. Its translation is CASRPVGGSTDTQYF.

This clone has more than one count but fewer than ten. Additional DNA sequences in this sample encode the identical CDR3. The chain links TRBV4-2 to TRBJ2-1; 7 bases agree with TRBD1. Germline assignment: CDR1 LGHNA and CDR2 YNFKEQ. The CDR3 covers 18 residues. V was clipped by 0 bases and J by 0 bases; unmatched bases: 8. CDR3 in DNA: TGTGCCAGCAGCCAAGAAACAGGGGCCCTAAGCTCCTACAATGAGCAGTTCTTC. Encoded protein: CASSQETGALSSYNEQFF.

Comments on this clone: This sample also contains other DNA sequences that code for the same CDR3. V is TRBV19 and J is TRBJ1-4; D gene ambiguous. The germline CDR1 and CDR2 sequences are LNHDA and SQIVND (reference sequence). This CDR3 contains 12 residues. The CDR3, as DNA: TGTGCGAGCGGGTATTTGGATGAAAAACTGTTTTTT. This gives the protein CASGYLDEKLFF.

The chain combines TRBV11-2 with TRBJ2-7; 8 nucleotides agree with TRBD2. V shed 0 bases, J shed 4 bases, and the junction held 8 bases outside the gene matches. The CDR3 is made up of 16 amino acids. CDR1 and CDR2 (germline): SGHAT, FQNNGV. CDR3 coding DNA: TGTGCCAGCAGCTTAGACTCAGCGGGGGCCCGGTACGAGCAGTACTTC. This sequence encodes CASSLDSAGARYEQYF.

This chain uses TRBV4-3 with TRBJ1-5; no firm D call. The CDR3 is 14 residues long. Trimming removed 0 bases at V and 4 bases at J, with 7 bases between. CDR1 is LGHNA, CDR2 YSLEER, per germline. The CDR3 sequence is CASSQDMTNQPQHF. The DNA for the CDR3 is TGCGCCAGCAGCCAAGATATGACAAATCAGCCCCAGCATTTT.

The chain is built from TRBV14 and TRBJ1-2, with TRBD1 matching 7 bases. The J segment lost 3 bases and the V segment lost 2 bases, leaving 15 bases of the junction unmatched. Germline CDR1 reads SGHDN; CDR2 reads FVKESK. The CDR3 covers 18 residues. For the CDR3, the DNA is TGTGCCAGCAGCCAAACTAGACAGGGTGTTTTTCCCCACTATGGCTACACCTTC. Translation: CASSQTRQGVFPHYGYTF.

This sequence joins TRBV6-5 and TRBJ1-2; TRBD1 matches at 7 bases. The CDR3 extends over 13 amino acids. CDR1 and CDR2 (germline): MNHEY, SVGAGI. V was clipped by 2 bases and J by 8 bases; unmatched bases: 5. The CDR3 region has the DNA TGTGCCAGCAGTTACCGGGACAGAGGCGGCTACACCTTC. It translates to CASSYRDRGGYTF.

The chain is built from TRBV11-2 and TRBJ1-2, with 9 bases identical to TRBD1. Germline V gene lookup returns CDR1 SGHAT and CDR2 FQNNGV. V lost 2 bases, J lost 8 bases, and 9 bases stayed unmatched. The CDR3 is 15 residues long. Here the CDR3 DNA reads TGTGCCAGCAGCTTAATCCCGGGACAGGGTCGAGGCTACACCTTC. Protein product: CASSLIPGQGRGYTF.